This is a list of T cell receptor beta chains from one sample in a study of multiple sclerosis patients with progressive multifocal leukoencephalopathy. Assay: immunoSEQ multiplex PCR; the TCRdb copy retains only in-frame clones and omits some. The sample yields 25,000 to 30,000 clones, around 89% seen once. The starting material was PBMCs, obtained from a patient treated with natalizumab. These receptors all come from a human donor with multiple sclerosis. Both conserved end residues are part of each CDR3. The D gene is left open where the match is weak. Rows give clone size only sometimes, using once, few, many, or a class for an expanded clone.

-	TRBJ2-6	-	TRBV19	TGTGCCAGTGGGGATATCACCCTCTCTGGGGCCAACGTCCTGACTTTC	CASGDITLSGANVLTF
-	TRBJ1-1	-	TRBV7-9	TGTGCCAGCAGCTTAGCGGGTGGGTACCTATTGAACACTGAAGCTTTCTTT	CASSLAGGYLLNTEAFF
once	TRBJ1-1	-	TRBV5-1	TGCGCCAGCAGTTCCTCCTTGGAAGGGACTGAAGCTTTCTTT	CASSSSLEGTEAFF
-	TRBJ1-1	-	TRBV12-5	TGTGCTAGTGGCCCTGACAGTAATTCGGGAGCTTTCTTT	CASGPDSNSGAFF
-	TRBJ1-6	TRBD1	TRBV7-2	TGTGCCAGCAGCCAGAGGGGACAGACTTCACCCCTCCACTTT	CASSQRGQTSPLHF
once	TRBJ1-6	-	TRBV2	TGTGCCAGCAGTGACCCGGGCAGGGGAATTCGATCACCCCTCCACTTT	CASSDPGRGIRSPLHF
-	TRBJ1-1	-	TRBV5-6	TGTGCCAGCACTGCAGGTGAGCCTGAAGCTTTCTTT	CASTAGEPEAFF
-	TRBJ1-5	-	TRBV2	TGTGCCAGCAACCTTCGGGGGTCTTCGAATCAGCCCCAGCATTTT	CASNLRGSSNQPQHF
-	TRBJ1-2	TRBD1	TRBV25-1	TGTGCCAGCAGTGACCGAGGCAGGGGGGATGGCTACACCTTC	CASSDRGRGDGYTF
-	TRBJ2-2	-	TRBV4-1	TGCGCCAGCAGCCAAGTGGGACGGAGAACCGGGGAGCTGTTTTTT	CASSQVGRRTGELFF
-	TRBJ2-2	-	TRBV15	TGTGCCACCAGCAGAGATTCTATTCCCGGGGAGCTGTTTTTT	CATSRDSIPGELFF
-	TRBJ1-1	-	TRBV20-1	TGCAGTGCCCCAAGGGGGGCTGAAGCTTTCTTT	CSAPRGAEAFF
-	TRBJ2-7	-	TRBV28	TGTGCCAGCAAGTTGAACGGGGCCTACGAGCAGTACTTC	CASKLNGAYEQYF
-	TRBJ2-5	TRBD1	TRBV7-7	TGTGCCAGCAGCTTATGGTCCGGGACAGGGATCCGGGAGACCCAGTACTTC	CASSLWSGTGIRETQYF
-	TRBJ1-5	-	TRBV6-1	TGTGCCAGCAGTGAAAGTTACAACAATCAGCCCCAGCATTTT	CASSESYNNQPQHF
-	TRBJ1-6	-	TRBV5-4	TGTGCCAGCAGCTTGGACAGCCACTCCTATAATTCACCCCTCCACTTT	CASSLDSHSYNSPLHF
-	TRBJ2-5	-	TRBV25-1	TGTGCCAGCAGTGAACCGAGGGTTGGGGTCCAGTACTTC	CASSEPRVGVQYF
-	TRBJ2-5	-	TRBV10-1	TGCGCCAGCAGTGAGGGGGGGCCGTGGGAGACCCAGTACTTC	CASSEGGPWETQYF
-	TRBJ1-1	TRBD1	TRBV6-5	TGTGCCAGCAGTTACTCGACCCAGGGGGCTAACACTGAAGCTTTCTTT	CASSYSTQGANTEAFF
-	TRBJ1-2	TRBD1	TRBV6-5	TGTGCCAGCAGTGAAAGGGTGACAGGGAATGGCTACACCTTC	CASSERVTGNGYTF
-	TRBJ2-1	-	TRBV19	TGTGCCAGTAGTAGAGAAGGGGTCGGTTACAATGAGCAGTTCTTC	CASSREGVGYNEQFF
-	TRBJ2-5	-	TRBV14	TGTGCCAGCAGCCCCTATTTAGTTGGGATTCGGCAGGAGACCCAGTACTTC	CASSPYLVGIRQETQYF
-	TRBJ2-1	-	TRBV27	TGTGCCAGCAGTTTGGGGGGGGCTTACAATGAGCAGTTCTTC	CASSLGGAYNEQFF
-	TRBJ1-4	-	TRBV27	TGTGCCAGCAGTTTAACAGGGTATGAAAAACTGTTTTTT	CASSLTGYEKLFF
-	TRBJ1-2	-	TRBV10-3	TGTGCCATCAGTGAGCGGCGGACAGAATTAAACTATGGCTACACCTTC	CAISERRTELNYGYTF
once	TRBJ1-2	TRBD1	TRBV30	TGTGCCTCCCGTAACCCGACAGGGGATAGATTGTGGGCGAACTATGGCTACACCTTC	CASRNPTGDRLWANYGYTF
-	TRBJ2-1	-	TRBV25-1	TGTGCCAGCAGTACCCCACTCCCACCTAATGAGCAGTTCTTC	CASSTPLPPNEQFF
-	TRBJ1-2	TRBD1	TRBV7-9	TGTGCCAGCAGCACATCACAGGGGGCTTTGGGCGATGGCTACACCTTC	CASSTSQGALGDGYTF
-	TRBJ2-7	TRBD2	TRBV19	TGTGCCACTTCCACGGGACTACTCTACGAGCAGTACTTC	CATSTGLLYEQYF
-	TRBJ1-4	-	TRBV7-9	TGTGCCAGCAGCCCCCGGTTTGGAACTAATGAAAAACTGTTTTTT	CASSPRFGTNEKLFF
few	TRBJ2-7	-	TRBV16	TGTGCCAGCAGCCAATCTATGGGGGGATACGAGCAGTACTTC	CASSQSMGGYEQYF
-	TRBJ1-2	-	TRBV7-9	TGTGCCAGCAGCTTAAGGCAGGGCCTGTATGGCTACACCTTC	CASSLRQGLYGYTF
once	TRBJ1-1	-	TRBV30	TGTGCCTGGGCTATAACAGGGTTCGATACTGAAGCTTTCTTT	CAWAITGFDTEAFF
-	TRBJ1-2	-	TRBV28	TGTGCCAGCAGTTTCGGCAGGGTCTATGGCTACACCTTC	CASSFGRVYGYTF
few	TRBJ2-5	-	TRBV2	TGTGCCAGCAGCTTAAGGGACTTCTTTCAAGAGACCCAGTACTTC	CASSLRDFFQETQYF
-	TRBJ2-2	-	TRBV2	TGTGCCAGCAGTGAGTGGCTAGCATTCGACACCGGGGAGCTGTTTTTT	CASSEWLAFDTGELFF
-	TRBJ2-3	-	TRBV18	TGTGCCAGCTCACCACCGTCCCGAACAGATACGCAGTATTTT	CASSPPSRTDTQYF
-	TRBJ1-6	-	TRBV30	TGTGCCTGGACAGGGGTTGGCAATTCACCCCTCCACTTT	CAWTGVGNSPLHF
-	TRBJ2-7	TRBD1	TRBV6-4	TGTGCCATCCGGGACAGGGGGCAAGAGCAGTACTTC	CAIRDRGQEQYF
-	TRBJ2-5	-	TRBV25-1	TGTGCCAGCAGTGAATCAAGGGCGGCGGAGACCCAGTACTTC	CASSESRAAETQYF
-	TRBJ1-2	-	TRBV2	TGTGCCAGCAGCCTTAGCGAGGGGGTCGGCTACACCTTC	CASSLSEGVGYTF
-	TRBJ2-2	TRBD2	TRBV19	TGTGCCGCTCAACTAGCGACGAACACCGGGGAGCTGTTTTTT	CAAQLATNTGELFF
-	TRBJ2-1	-	TRBV5-1	TGCGCCAGCGCCCACGAAGGGAATGAGCAGTTCTTC	CASAHEGNEQFF
-	TRBJ1-1	-	TRBV29-1	TGCAGCGTTGGTCAGTCAGGGGTCGCTTTCTTT	CSVGQSGVAFF
few	TRBJ1-2	-	TRBV9	TGTGCCAGCAGCGCGGGGGGGGCCGCCACTGGCTACACCTTC	CASSAGGAATGYTF
-	TRBJ2-3	-	TRBV2	TGTGCCAGCAGTGCTCGGACTGGCACAGATACGCAGTATTTT	CASSARTGTDTQYF
-	TRBJ2-7	TRBD2	TRBV7-8	TGTGCCAGCAGCTTAGTGGGAGGGTTGGACCCCTACGAGCAGTACTTC	CASSLVGGLDPYEQYF
-	TRBJ2-7	-	TRBV28	TGTGCCAGCAGTTTAGGTGACTACGAGCAGTACTTC	CASSLGDYEQYF
-	TRBJ1-4	-	TRBV5-6	TGTGCCAGCAGCTTGAAGCAGGGGCCAACTAATGAAAAACTGTTTTTT	CASSLKQGPTNEKLFF